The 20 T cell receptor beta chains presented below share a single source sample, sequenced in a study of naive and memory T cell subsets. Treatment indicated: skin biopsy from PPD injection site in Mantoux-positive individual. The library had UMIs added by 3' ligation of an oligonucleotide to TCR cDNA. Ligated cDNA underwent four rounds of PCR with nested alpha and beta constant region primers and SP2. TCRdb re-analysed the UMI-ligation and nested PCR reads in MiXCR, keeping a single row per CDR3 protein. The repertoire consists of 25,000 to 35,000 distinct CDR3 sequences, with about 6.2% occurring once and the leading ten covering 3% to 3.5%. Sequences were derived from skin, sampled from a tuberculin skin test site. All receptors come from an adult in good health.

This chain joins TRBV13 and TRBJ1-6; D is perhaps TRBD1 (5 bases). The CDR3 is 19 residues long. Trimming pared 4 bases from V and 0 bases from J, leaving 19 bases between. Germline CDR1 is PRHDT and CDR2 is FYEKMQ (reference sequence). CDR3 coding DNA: TGTGCCAGCAGCTCCGGACGCTGGCGGGGGAGCTCCTATAATTCACCCCTCCACTTT. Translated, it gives CASSSGRWRGSSYNSPLHF.

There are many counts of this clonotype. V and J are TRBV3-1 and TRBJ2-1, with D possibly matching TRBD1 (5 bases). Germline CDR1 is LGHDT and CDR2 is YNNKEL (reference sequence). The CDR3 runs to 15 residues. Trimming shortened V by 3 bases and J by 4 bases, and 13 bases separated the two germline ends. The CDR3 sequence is CASSQTAAGYNEQFF. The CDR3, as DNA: TGTGCCAGCAGCCAGACCGCGGCAGGGTACAATGAGCAGTTCTTC.

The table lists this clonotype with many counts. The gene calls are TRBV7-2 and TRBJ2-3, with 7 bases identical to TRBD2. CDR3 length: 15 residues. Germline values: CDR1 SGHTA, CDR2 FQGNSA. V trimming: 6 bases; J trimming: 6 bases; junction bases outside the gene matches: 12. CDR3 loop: CASRPTSFNRDTQYF. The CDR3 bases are TGTGCCAGCAGACCGACTAGCTTTAACCGTGATACGCAGTATTTT.

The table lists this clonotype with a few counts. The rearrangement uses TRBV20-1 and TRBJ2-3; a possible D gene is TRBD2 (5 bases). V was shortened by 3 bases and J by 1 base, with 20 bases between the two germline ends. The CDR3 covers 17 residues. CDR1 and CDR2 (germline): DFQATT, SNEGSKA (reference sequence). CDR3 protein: CSASPPLGQRGTDTQYF. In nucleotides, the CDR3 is TGCAGTGCTAGCCCCCCATTGGGCCAGAGGGGCACAGATACGCAGTATTTT.

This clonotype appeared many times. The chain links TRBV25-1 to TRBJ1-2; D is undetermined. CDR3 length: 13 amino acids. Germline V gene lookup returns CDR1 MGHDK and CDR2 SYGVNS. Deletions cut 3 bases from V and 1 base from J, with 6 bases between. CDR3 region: CASSEGNNYGYTF. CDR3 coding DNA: TGTGCCAGCAGTGAGGGGAATAACTATGGCTACACCTTC.

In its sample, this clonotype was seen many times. In DNA, the CDR3 is TGTGCCAGCAGATCTAGCGGGGGGCTCGAGCAGTTCTTC. Residues: CASRSSGGLEQFF. The chain combines TRBV12-3 or TRBV12-4 with TRBJ2-1; 11 bases are a match to TRBD2. The V and J ends lost 6 bases and 10 bases, in that order; junction bases with no gene match: 5. CDR3 length equals 13 residues.

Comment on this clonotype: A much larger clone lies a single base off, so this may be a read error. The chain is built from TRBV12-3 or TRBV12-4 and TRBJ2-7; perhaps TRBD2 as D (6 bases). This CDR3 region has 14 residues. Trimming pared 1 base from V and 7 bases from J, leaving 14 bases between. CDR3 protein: CASSLGLGAWEQYF. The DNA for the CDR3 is TGTGCCAGCAGTTTAGGACTAGGAGCTTGGGAGCAGTACTTC.

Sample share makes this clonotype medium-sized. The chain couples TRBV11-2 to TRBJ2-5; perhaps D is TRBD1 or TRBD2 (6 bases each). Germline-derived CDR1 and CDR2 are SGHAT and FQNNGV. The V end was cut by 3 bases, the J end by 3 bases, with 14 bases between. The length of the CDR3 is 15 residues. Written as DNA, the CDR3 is TGTGCCAGCAGCTTCTGGGGGGCCTCCAAAGAGACCCAGTACTTC. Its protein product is CASSFWGASKETQYF.

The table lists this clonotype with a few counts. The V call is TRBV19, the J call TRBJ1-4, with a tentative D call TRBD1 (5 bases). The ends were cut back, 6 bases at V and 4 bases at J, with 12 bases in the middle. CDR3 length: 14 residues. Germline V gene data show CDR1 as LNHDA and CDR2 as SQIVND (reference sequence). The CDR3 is CASSPQDFNEKLFF. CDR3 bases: TGTGCCAGTAGCCCACAGGATTTTAATGAAAAACTGTTTTTT.

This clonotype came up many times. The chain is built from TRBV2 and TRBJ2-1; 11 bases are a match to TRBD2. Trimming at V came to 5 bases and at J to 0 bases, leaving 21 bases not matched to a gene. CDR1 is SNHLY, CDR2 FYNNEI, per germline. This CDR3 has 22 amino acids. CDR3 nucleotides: TGTGCCAGCAGTCTAACCCCACCTCAGGCTAGCGGGGGGATAAGCTCCTACAATGAGCAGTTCTTC. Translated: CASSLTPPQASGGISSYNEQFF.

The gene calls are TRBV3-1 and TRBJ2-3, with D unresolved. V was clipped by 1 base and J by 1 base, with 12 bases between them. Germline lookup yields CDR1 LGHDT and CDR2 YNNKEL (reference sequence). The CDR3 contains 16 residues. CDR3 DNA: TGTGCCAGCAGCCAAGCAACGTTCATGGGCACAGATACGCAGTATTTT. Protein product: CASSQATFMGTDTQYF.

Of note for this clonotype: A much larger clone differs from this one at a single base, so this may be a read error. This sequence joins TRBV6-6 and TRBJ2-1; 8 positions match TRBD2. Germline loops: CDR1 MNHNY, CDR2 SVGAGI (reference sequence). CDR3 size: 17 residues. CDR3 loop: CASSYSGTRGVYNELFF. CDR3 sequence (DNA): TGTGCCAGCAGTTACTCAGGCACGCGGGGGGTCTACAATGAGCTGTTCTTC.

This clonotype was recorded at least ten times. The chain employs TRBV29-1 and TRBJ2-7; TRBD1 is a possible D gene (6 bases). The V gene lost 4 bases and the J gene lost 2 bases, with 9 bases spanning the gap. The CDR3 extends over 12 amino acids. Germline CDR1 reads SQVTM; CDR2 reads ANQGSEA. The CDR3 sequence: CSVVGQTYEQYF. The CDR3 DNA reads TGCAGCGTTGTCGGACAGACCTACGAGCAGTACTTC.

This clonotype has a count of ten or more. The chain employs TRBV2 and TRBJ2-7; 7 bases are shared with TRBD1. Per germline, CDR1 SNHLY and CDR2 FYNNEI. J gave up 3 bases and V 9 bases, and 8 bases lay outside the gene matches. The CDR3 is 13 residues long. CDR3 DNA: TGTGCCAGTTTCCGGGACAGAGACTACGAGCAGTACTTC. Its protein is CASFRDRDYEQYF.

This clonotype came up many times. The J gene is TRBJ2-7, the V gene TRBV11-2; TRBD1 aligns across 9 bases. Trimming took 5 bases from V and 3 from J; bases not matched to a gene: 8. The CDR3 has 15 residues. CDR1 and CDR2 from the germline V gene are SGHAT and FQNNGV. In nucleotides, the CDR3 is TGTGCCAGCAGCGTCCGGGACAGGGTCAACTACGAGCAGTACTTC. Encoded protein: CASSVRDRVNYEQYF.

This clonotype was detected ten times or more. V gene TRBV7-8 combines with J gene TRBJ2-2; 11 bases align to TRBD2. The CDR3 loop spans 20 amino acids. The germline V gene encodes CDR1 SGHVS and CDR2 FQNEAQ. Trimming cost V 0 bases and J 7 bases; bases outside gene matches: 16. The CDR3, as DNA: TGTGCCAGCAGCTTAGCGCCAACTAGCGGGGGTCCTTCAGGGGGCGGGGAGCTGTTTTTT. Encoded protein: CASSLAPTSGGPSGGGELFF.

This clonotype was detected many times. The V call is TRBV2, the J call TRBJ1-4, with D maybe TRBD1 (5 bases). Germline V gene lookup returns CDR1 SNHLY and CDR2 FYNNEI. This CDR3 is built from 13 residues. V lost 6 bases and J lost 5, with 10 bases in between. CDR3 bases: TGTGCCAGCAGGACAGCCTTAAATGAAAAACTGTTTTTT. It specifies CASRTALNEKLFF. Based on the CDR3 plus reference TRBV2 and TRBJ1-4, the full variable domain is EPEVTQTPSHQVTQMGQEVILRCVPISNHLYFYWYRQILGQKVEFLVSFYNNEISEKSEIFDDQFSVERPDGSNFTLKIRSTKLEDSAMYFCASRTALNEKLFFGSGTQLSVL.

In nucleotides, the CDR3 is TGTGCCAGCAGTGGCGGACAGCGGCCTAACTATGGCTACACCTTC. This encodes CASSGGQRPNYGYTF. This rearrangement joins TRBV25-1 to TRBJ1-2, with D perhaps TRBD1 (6 bases). This CDR3 contains 15 residues. From germline, CDR1 is MGHDK and CDR2 SYGVNS. The V end was cut by 4 bases, the J end by 0 bases, with 12 bases between.

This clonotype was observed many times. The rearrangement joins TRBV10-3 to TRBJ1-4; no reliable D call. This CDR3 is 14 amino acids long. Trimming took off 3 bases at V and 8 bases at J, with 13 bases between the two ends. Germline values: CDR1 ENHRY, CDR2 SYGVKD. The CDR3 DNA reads TGTGCCATCAGTGATCCGGACGAAGGGGAAAAACTGTTTTTT. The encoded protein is CAISDPDEGEKLFF.

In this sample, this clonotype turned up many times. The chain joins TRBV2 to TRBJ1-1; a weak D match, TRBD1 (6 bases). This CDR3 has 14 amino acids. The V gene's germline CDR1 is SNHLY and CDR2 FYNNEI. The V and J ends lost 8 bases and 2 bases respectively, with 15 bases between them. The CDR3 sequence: CASPQGGGNTEAFF. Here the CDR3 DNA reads TGTGCCAGCCCACAGGGAGGGGGAAACACTGAAGCTTTCTTT.